Sequencing of this T cell receptor beta chain was carried out in a study of T cells after yellow fever vaccination. Study-level results: A secondary response was less intense yet reached its peak sooner, at day 5 versus 15. Reappearing after the booster were most of the clones from primary vaccination (about 96% CD4, 75% to 90% CD8). Contaminating bulk clonotypes could be abundant in FACS-sorted repertoires.

The V and J ends lost 3 bases and 5 bases respectively, with 22 bases between them. The CDR3 runs 17 residues. CDR1 and CDR2 (germline): MNHEY, SVGAGI. Many counts were recorded for this clonotype. The antigen remains unidentified. Generation of TCR cDNA used 5'RACE template switching (which added a universal primer site and UMIs). TCRdb fed the 5' RACE reads into MiXCR, producing one record per CDR3 protein. Of 150,000 to 200,000 distinct CDR3 sequences listed, about 7% are singletons. The source was CD4+ T cells sorted from PBMCs, collected 5 to 6 days after the first yellow fever vaccination. The genes are TRBV6-5 and TRBJ1-1; D perhaps matches TRBD1 (5 bases). The receptor's source is a man younger than 35 who received the YFV17D yellow fever vaccine. Here the CDR3 reads CASSYVALVGEGTEAFF. As DNA, the CDR3 is TGTGCCAGCAGTTATGTCGCCCTGGTGGGGGAGGGGACTGAAGCTTTCTTT.